This TCR beta chain was sequenced during a study of T cells after posttransplantation cyclophosphamide. The assay was immunoSEQ multiplex PCR, and TCRdb's table has in-frame clones only and misses some. The sample records about 24,000 clones, approximately 88% being singletons. Study-level results: Tissue-infiltrating T cells from skin or gut overlapped little with blood T cells.

Remarks on this clone: Antigen specificity is unknown.

CDR1 and CDR2 from the germline V gene are MGHRA and YSYEKL. Losses at the gene ends were 3 bases for V and 4 bases for J; bases not matched to a gene: 7. There are 16 residues in the CDR3. Controls had myeloablative marrow grafts with methotrexate and calcineurin inhibitor, sampled at 1 year. The sequenced sample was PBMCs, obtained after an allogeneic stem cell transplant with a calcineurin inhibitor and methotrexate. V gene TRBV4-1 combines with J gene TRBJ2-1, with 9 positions matching TRBD1. The TCR comes from a female patient aged 50-59 years who received an allogeneic stem cell transplant from an unrelated donor, was CMV-positive, and had chronic GVHD only. Some T cells may arise from the graft donor. This CDR3 reads CASSQDQQGAYNEQFF. In nucleotides, the CDR3 is TGCGCCAGCAGCCAGGATCAACAGGGGGCTTACAATGAGCAGTTCTTC.